These T cell receptor beta chains were read from a single sample in a study of radiation and T cells in renal cell carcinoma. Sequenced by immunoSEQ multiplex PCR; TCRdb stores in-frame clones only, minus some. This table holds around 60,000 clones, roughly 72% found once. The source material was blood, sampled from a patient whose treatment included radiotherapy and nephrectomy. The source is a man in his sixties with renal cell carcinoma. Each CDR3 is given with its conserved first and last residue. The order of the fields is V gene, D gene, J gene, clone size, CDR3 protein, CDR3 DNA. D genes are given only for firm matches. Where a row states a size, it is once, few, many or the class of an expanded clone; other rows omit it.

TRBV5-1	.	TRBJ1-1	.	CASSSTGPRGTEAFF	TGCGCCAGCAGCTCGACCGGCCCCCGGGGCACTGAAGCTTTCTTT
TRBV5-5	.	TRBJ1-1	.	CASRKNTEAFF	TGTGCCAGCAGGAAGAACACTGAAGCTTTCTTT
TRBV9	.	TRBJ2-3	.	CASSILTDTQYF	TGTGCCAGCAGCATCCTCACAGATACGCAGTATTTT
TRBV11-3	.	TRBJ1-3	.	CASSQTRAGNTIYF	TGTGCCAGCAGCCAGACGAGGGCTGGAAACACCATATATTTT
TRBV6-1	.	TRBJ2-7	.	CASTELPGSSYEQYF	TGTGCCAGCACCGAGCTACCCGGGAGCTCCTACGAGCAGTACTTC
TRBV5-1	.	TRBJ2-5	.	CASSLPLGGQETQYF	TGCGCCAGCAGCTTGCCCCTTGGGGGTCAAGAGACCCAGTACTTC
TRBV19	.	TRBJ2-3	.	CASSTRQSTDTQYF	TGTGCCAGTAGTACACGTCAAAGCACAGATACGCAGTATTTT
TRBV9	TRBD1	TRBJ1-6	few	CASSVAGGRNSPLHF	TGTGCCAGCAGCGTAGCAGGGGGCAGGAATTCACCCCTCCACTTT
TRBV18	.	TRBJ1-4	.	CASSPWPSSNEKLFF	TGTGCCAGCTCACCATGGCCGTCGTCTAATGAAAAACTGTTTTTT
TRBV19	.	TRBJ2-2	.	CASSRLPGNTGELFF	TGTGCCAGTAGTCGGCTGCCGGGGAACACCGGGGAGCTGTTTTTT
TRBV25-1	.	TRBJ2-1	.	CASSVDTEQFF	TGTGCCAGCAGTGTGGACACCGAGCAGTTCTTC